This T cell receptor beta chain was sequenced for a study of sequential checkpoint blockade in melanoma. Documented treatment: randomized to nivolumab then ipilimumab (arm A) or the reverse (arm B). Germline CDR1 MNHEY, CDR2 SMNVEV (reference sequence). With 6 bases removed from V and 4 bases from J, the gap between germline ends came to 18 bases. The CDR3 loop spans 16 amino acids. The assay was immunoSEQ multiplex PCR, and TCRdb's table has in-frame clones only and misses some. The table lists 15,000 to 20,000 clones, approximately 80% of them singletons, with roughly 31% in the top ten. The TCR was taken from a human donor with melanoma. Source: CD8+ T cells sorted from blood (inferred from file names), taken from a patient given nivolumab and ipilimumab in sequence. V gene TRBV27 combines with J gene TRBJ2-2; possibly TRBD1 for D (6 bases). CDR3 loop: CASSYTVTGLTGELFF. In DNA, the CDR3 is TGTGCCAGCAGCTATACCGTGACAGGTCTCACCGGGGAGCTGTTTTTT.